This T cell receptor (beta chain) was found in a study of blood T cell repertoires in COVID-19. Study summary: COVID-19 samples collected from the United States, Italy and Spain covered acute and convalescent phases.

The J segment lost 3 bases and the V segment lost 0 bases, leaving 7 bases of the junction unmatched. This CDR3 comprises 16 residues. Germline assignment: CDR1 MNHNS and CDR2 SASEGT. How the authors handled the data: Reference gene primer amplification gave nucleated cell count estimates. Sequenced by immunoSEQ multiplex PCR; TCRdb stores in-frame clones only, minus some. V, J and clone size derive from that table, while D and trimming were established from the DNA sequence. This sample carries 130,000 or so clones, around four fifths of them seen once, and the ten largest clones take about 2.3%. Participants were aged about 18 to 95 years, lived in around 25 US areas, and enrolled virtually.

The TCR sequence derives from a man aged 35 to 55 with acute COVID-19. Sequenced material: PBMCs or T cells enriched from blood (not recorded which). This sequence joins TRBV6-1 and TRBJ2-7; 8 nucleotides agree with TRBD2. CDR3 sequence (DNA): TGTGCCAGCAGTGAAGCCGAGACTAGCGTATACTACGAGCAGTACTTC. Its protein is CASSEAETSVYYEQYF.